The 27 T cell receptor beta chains reported below all come from one sample, sequenced in a study of shared clonotypes between healthy human individuals. CD8 cells regarded as naive lacked CD45RO, were positively chosen for CCR7, and omitted terminally differentiated effector memory CD45RA+ cells. Data came from immunoSEQ multiplex PCR; TCRdb stores just in-frame clones and leaves some out. The profile covers a few million clones, with just over 90% appearing a single time and approximately 1.6% taken by the ten largest. The sequenced sample consisted of naive CD8+ T cells from PBMCs. The receptors were gathered from a man aged 18 to 30 in good health. Some clones in this sample may be carry-over from other donors' samples.

This chain uses TRBV10-3 with TRBJ2-1; no clear D gene. CDR3 size: 15 residues. CDR1 ENHRY and CDR2 SYGVKD come from the germline V gene. Deletions cut 2 bases from V and 3 bases from J, with 11 bases between. CDR3 in amino acids: CAISEGFPLYNEQFF. For the CDR3, the DNA is TGTGCCATCAGTGAGGGGTTCCCACTCTACAATGAGCAGTTCTTC.

The chain is built from TRBV7-3 and TRBJ2-3; a weak D match, TRBD2 (6 bases). V was pared by 5 bases and J by 5 bases, with 17 bases between. The germline V gene has CDR1 SGHTA and CDR2 FQGTGA. This CDR3 region has 15 residues. CDR3 bases: TGTGCCAGCAGCCCCGAGGGCCGGGGGTTAGATACGCAGTATTTT. This sequence encodes CASSPEGRGLDTQYF.

The chain recombines TRBV27 with TRBJ2-7; 10 nucleotides line up with TRBD2. Trimming took 4 bases from V and 2 from J; bases not matched to a gene: 5. CDR1 MNHEY and CDR2 SMNVEV come from the germline V gene (reference sequence). There are 15 residues in the CDR3. The CDR3 bases are TGTGCCAGCAGTTATACTAGCGGGGTGACCTACGAGCAGTACTTC. Its translation: CASSYTSGVTYEQYF.

The J gene is TRBJ1-1, the V gene TRBV27, with D possibly being TRBD1 (5 bases). CDR3 length: 13 residues. The V end lost 6 bases, the J end lost 4 bases, and 12 bases lay between the germline ends. The germline V gene has CDR1 MNHEY and CDR2 SMNVEV (reference sequence). The CDR3 spells CASSSYGATEAFF. For the CDR3, the DNA is TGTGCCAGCAGCTCGTACGGGGCCACTGAAGCTTTCTTT.

The chain uses TRBV21-1 and TRBJ2-6. TRBV21-1 is flagged as a pseudogene. CDR3 length: 19 amino acids. CDR3 sequence (DNA): TGTGCCAGCAGCAAAGGTTTTGGTTGGGGTGGTTCTGGGGCCAACGTCCTGACTTTC. Protein product: CASSKGFGWGGSGANVLTF.

Points on this clone: The same CDR3 can be traced to other DNA sequences in this sample. The chain employs TRBV27 and TRBJ1-1; the D gene is possibly TRBD1 (5 bases). Germline assignment: CDR1 MNHEY and CDR2 SMNVEV (reference sequence). The CDR3 extends over 14 amino acids. V shed 2 bases and J shed 5 bases, with 12 bases lying between them. Here the CDR3 DNA reads TGTGCCAGCAGTTTACTTGGGGCCGGGACTGAAGCTTTCTTT. It encodes CASSLLGAGTEAFF.

The chain couples TRBV19 to TRBJ2-1, with D possibly matching TRBD1 (6 bases). The length of the CDR3 is 15 residues. The V and J ends lost 5 bases and 4 bases respectively, with 15 bases between them. The germline gives CDR1 LNHDA, CDR2 SQIVND (reference sequence). As DNA, the CDR3 is TGTGCCAGTAGTTTCCGGACAGCCGCTTACAATGAGCAGTTCTTC. Protein product: CASSFRTAAYNEQFF.

The chain joins TRBV6-1 to TRBJ2-2; 13 bases align to TRBD2. Looked up from germline, CDR1 is MNHNS and CDR2 is SASEGT. V was clipped by 2 bases and J by 5 bases; unmatched bases: 5. The CDR3 covers 17 residues. The CDR3 sequence is CASSELLAGGGTGELFF. CDR3 in DNA: TGTGCCAGCAGTGAACTACTAGCGGGAGGGGGGACCGGGGAGCTGTTTTTT.

In its sample, this clone was seen once. This sequence joins TRBV5-3 and TRBJ2-1, with 13 bases aligning to TRBD2. TRBV5-3 is recorded as an ORF, its role being uncertain. With 1 base clipped from V and 9 bases from J, the junction kept 10 bases outside the gene matches. The CDR3 sequence is 17 residues long. CDR3 in DNA: TGTGCCAGAAGCTTGATTTCTCCGGGACTAGCGGGACTTGAGCAGTTCTTC. It yields the protein CARSLISPGLAGLEQFF.

The V call is TRBV9, the J call TRBJ2-2; tentatively, D is TRBD2 (6 bases). This CDR3 contains 17 residues. Per germline, CDR1 SGDLS and CDR2 YYNGEE. V was clipped by 0 bases and J by 0 bases, with 12 bases between them. The CDR3 bases are TGTGCCAGCAGCGTAGTTACGAGCGGGTCGAACACCGGGGAGCTGTTTTTT. Protein sequence: CASSVVTSGSNTGELFF.

This chain links TRBV21-1 with TRBJ2-1. TRBV21-1 is listed as a pseudogene. This CDR3 is 17 amino acids long. CDR3 in amino acids: CASSKVWVGSPYNEQFF. DNA for the CDR3: TGTGCCAGCAGCAAGGTCTGGGTAGGCAGTCCTTACAATGAGCAGTTCTTC.

This rearrangement joins TRBV5-4 to TRBJ2-2; 8 nucleotides match TRBD1. Germline CDR1 reads SGHNT; CDR2 reads YYREEE (reference sequence). Losses at the gene ends were 4 bases for V and 0 bases for J; bases not matched to a gene: 2. The CDR3 covers 15 residues. CDR3 amino acids: CASSDRGTNTGELFF. DNA for the CDR3: TGTGCCAGCAGCGACAGGGGAACGAACACCGGGGAGCTGTTTTTT.

The chain uses TRBV15 and TRBJ2-7, with 14 bases aligning to TRBD2. The CDR3 sequence is 17 residues long. After removal of 3 bases from V and 3 bases from J, the junction contained 7 bases not matched to a gene. CDR1 and CDR2 (germline): LNHNV, YYDKDF (reference sequence). CDR3 residues: CATSRGQGLAGVYEQYF. For the CDR3, the DNA is TGTGCCACCAGCAGGGGACAGGGACTAGCGGGAGTCTACGAGCAGTACTTC. The whole variable domain, remainder taken from reference TRBV15 and TRBJ2-7, is DAMVIQNPRYQVTQFGKPVTLSCSQTLNHNVMYWYQQKSSQAPKLLFHYYDKDFNNEADTPDNFQSRRPNTSFCFLDIRSPGLGDTAMYLCATSRGQGLAGVYEQYFGPGTRLTVT.

The chain recombines TRBV9 with TRBJ2-4; 9 bases fit TRBD1. This CDR3 spans 13 amino acids. Germline CDR1 SGDLS, CDR2 YYNGEE. V gave up 0 bases and J gave up 8 bases; unmatched junction bases: 0. The CDR3 DNA reads as TGTGCCAGCAGCGTAGGGGACAGGGACATTCAGTACTTC. It encodes CASSVGDRDIQYF. Variable domain in full (rest from reference TRBV9 and TRBJ2-4): DSGVTQTPKHLITATGQRVTLRCSPRSGDLSVYWYQQSLDQGLQFLIQYYNGEERAKGNILERFSAQQFPDLHSELNLSSLELGDSALYFCASSVGDRDIQYFGAGTRLSVL.

The chain has TRBV4-1 and TRBJ2-1, with TRBD2 identical over 14 bases. Trimming took 3 bases from V and 9 from J; bases not matched to a gene: 16. The CDR3 loop spans 19 amino acids. Germline V gene lookup returns CDR1 MGHRA and CDR2 YSYEKL. CDR3 in DNA: TGCGCCAGCAGCCACATCCCGGGGGCGACTAGCGGGAGGGTCGGTGAGCAGTTCTTC. This encodes CASSHIPGATSGRVGEQFF.

This chain links TRBV4-3 with TRBJ1-3, with D possibly TRBD1 on 6 matching bases. This CDR3 spans 15 amino acids. V lost 2 bases to trimming and J lost 3 bases, with 11 bases between them. Per germline, CDR1 LGHNA and CDR2 YSLEER. CDR3 sequence reads: CASSQTGNFGNTIYF. CDR3 nucleotides: TGCGCCAGCAGCCAAACAGGGAATTTTGGAAACACCATATATTTT.

The rearrangement links TRBV10-3 to TRBJ2-5; 10 positions match TRBD2. The CDR3 sequence is 18 residues long. In germline, CDR1 is ENHRY, CDR2 SYGVKD. V shed 0 bases and J 2 bases; nucleotides not matched to a gene: 9. The CDR3 nucleotides are TGTGCCATCAGTGAGTCCCAGGCTAGCGGGAGTGATCAAGAGACCCAGTACTTC. Translation gives CAISESQASGSDQETQYF.

V gene TRBV7-8 combines with J gene TRBJ1-4; D gene uncertain. V lost 3 bases and J lost 7, with 18 bases in between. Germline loops: CDR1 SGHVS, CDR2 FQNEAQ. The CDR3 is 16 amino acids. CDR3 in amino acids: CASSFFRSLGGEKLFF. DNA of the CDR3: TGTGCCAGCAGCTTCTTCCGGAGCCTAGGAGGTGAAAAACTGTTTTTT. Full variable domain (rest looked up from reference TRBV7-8 and TRBJ1-4): GAGVSQSPRYKVAKRGQDVALRCDPISGHVSLFWYQQALGQGPEFLTYFQNEAQLDKSGLPSDRFFAERPEGSVSTLKIQRTQQEDSAVYLCASSFFRSLGGEKLFFGSGTQLSVL.

The V call is TRBV7-3, the J call TRBJ2-7; possible D gene TRBD2, 7 bases. CDR1 is SGHTA and CDR2 is FQGTGA in the germline V gene. The germline V and J ends were trimmed by 5 bases and 0 bases, with 14 bases remaining between them. This CDR3 has 15 residues. CDR3: CASSKGGGPSYEQYF. The CDR3 nucleotides read TGTGCCAGCAGCAAAGGCGGGGGCCCCTCCTACGAGCAGTACTTC. Based on the CDR3 plus reference TRBV7-3 and TRBJ2-7, the full variable domain is GAGVSQTPSNKVTEKGKYVELRCDPISGHTALYWYRQSLGQGPEFLIYFQGTGAADDSGLPNDRFFAVRPEGSVSTLKIQRTERGDSAVYLCASSKGGGPSYEQYFGPGTRLTVT.

Concerning this clone: The sample contains more than one DNA sequence encoding this CDR3. The chain joins TRBV6-5 to TRBJ2-7, with D possibly matching TRBD1 (6 bases). The CDR3 runs 16 residues. Trimming pared 0 bases from V and 0 bases from J, leaving 12 bases between. Germline values: CDR1 MNHEY, CDR2 SVGAGI. This CDR3 is CASSYSTGQVSYEQYF. In DNA form, the CDR3 reads TGTGCCAGCAGTTACTCGACAGGTCAAGTCTCCTACGAGCAGTACTTC.

CDR3 DNA: TGTGCCAGCAGCTCCTCACCGGGGGTCTACAATGAGCAGTTCTTC. Translated, it gives CASSSSPGVYNEQFF. The V and J genes are TRBV11-3 and TRBJ2-1; TRBD2 might be the D (6 bases). Germline CDR1 is SGHNT and CDR2 is YENEEA. Between the trimmed V and J ends, which lost 4 bases and 3 bases, there was a span of 13 bases. This CDR3 is 15 amino acids long.

The gene calls are TRBV29-1 and TRBJ2-7, with D possibly TRBD1 on 5 matching bases. Germline lookup yields CDR1 SQVTM and CDR2 ANQGSEA. This CDR3 is 14 amino acids long. With 4 bases removed from V and 0 bases from J, the gap between germline ends came to 13 bases. CDR3 coding DNA: TGCAGCGTTGGGGGCGGTTCGAGCTCCTACGAGCAGTACTTC. This codes for CSVGGGSSSYEQYF.

This chain connects TRBV29-1 to TRBJ2-1, with D possibly matching TRBD1 (6 bases). The CDR3 consists of 14 residues. Germline V gives CDR1 SQVTM, CDR2 ANQGSEA. The V end was cut by 4 bases, the J end by 4 bases, with 14 bases between. This chain's CDR3 is CSVAGGREYNEQFF. CDR3 nucleotides: TGCAGCGTTGCTGGGGGCAGGGAATACAATGAGCAGTTCTTC.

V gene TRBV5-6 combines with J gene TRBJ2-7; TRBD1 aligns across 7 bases. Germline loops: CDR1 SGHDT, CDR2 YYEEEE. CDR3 length: 15 amino acids. The J segment lost 0 bases and the V segment lost 3 bases, leaving 6 bases of the junction unmatched. The CDR3 sequence is CASSSGTEYSYEQYF. CDR3 in DNA: TGTGCCAGCAGCTCCGGGACAGAGTACTCCTACGAGCAGTACTTC.

The rearrangement joins TRBV18 to TRBJ2-5; D not resolved. The V end lost 3 bases, the J end lost 6 bases, and 20 bases lay between the germline ends. The CDR3 extends over 16 amino acids. The germline gives CDR1 KGHSH, CDR2 LQKENI. CDR3 loop: CASSPVGMGSLQTQYF. CDR3 bases: TGTGCCAGCTCACCGGTGGGGATGGGCAGTCTCCAGACCCAGTACTTC. The whole variable domain, remainder taken from reference TRBV18 and TRBJ2-5, is NAGVMQNPRHLVRRRGQEARLRCSPMKGHSHVYWYRQLPEEGLKFMVYLQKENIIDESGMPKERFSAEFPKEGPSILRIQQVVRGDSAAYFCASSPVGMGSLQTQYFGPGTRLLVL.

This sequence joins TRBV19 and TRBJ1-5; D unresolved. Germline CDR1 reads LNHDA; CDR2 reads SQIVND (reference sequence). There are 15 residues in the CDR3. Deletions cut 4 bases from V and 0 bases from J, with 10 bases between. CDR3 region: CASSNLDDSNQPQHF. The CDR3 nucleotides read TGTGCCAGTAGTAATCTGGACGATAGCAATCAGCCCCAGCATTTT. Full variable domain (remainder filled in from reference TRBV19 and TRBJ1-5): DGGITQSPKYLFRKEGQNVTLSCEQNLNHDAMYWYRQDPGQGLRLIYYSQIVNDFQKGDIAEGYSVSREKKESFPLTVTSAQKNPTAFYLCASSNLDDSNQPQHFGDGTRLSIL.

Points on this clone: The sample holds other DNA sequences that translate to the same CDR3. This chain connects TRBV27 to TRBJ2-7; D is perhaps TRBD1 (5 bases). Trimming removed 6 bases at V and 3 bases at J, with 12 bases between. Germline V gives CDR1 MNHEY, CDR2 SMNVEV (reference sequence). The CDR3 is 13 amino acids. CDR3 residues: CASSLGHHYEQYF. The CDR3 DNA reads TGTGCCAGCAGCCTTGGACACCACTACGAGCAGTACTTC.